The clone carrying this TCR beta chain was counted between two and nine times. Antigen unknown. MiXCR was run by TCRdb on the reads, yielding one entry per CDR3 protein. The sample lists about 89,000 distinct CDR3 sequences; about 29% were seen once. The sample belongs to a study of T cell repertoires in cytomegalovirus infection. Study results and limitations: HLA-C-restricted CMV-specific TCR beta clonotypes were dominant in the ex vivo response.

V shed 6 bases and J shed 4 bases, with 7 bases lying between them. CDR3 length: 12 amino acids. The TCR comes from a human donor in good health (CMV status not recorded). Some clones in this sample may be carry-over from other donors' samples. The chain combines TRBV7-1 with TRBJ1-5; no reliable D call. TRBV7-1 is reported as an ORF; its role is uncertain. This specimen consisted of CD8+ T cells from cultured PBMCs, obtained from culture after CMV antigen stimulation. Written as DNA, the CDR3 is TGTGCCAGCAGGTCGGGAAATCAGCCCCAGCATTTT. It encodes CASRSGNQPQHF.